Each of the 32 T cell receptor beta chains below was sequenced from the same sample in a study of control samples from healthy donors and cancer patients. TCRdb keeps only in-frame clones here, not all; method: immunoSEQ multiplex PCR. Of 170,000 or so clones in the sample, approximately 94% were seen once. Sequencing was carried out using blood. These receptors all stem from a woman between 18 and 30 years old in good health.

V and J are TRBV7-2 and TRBJ1-6; the D is unclear. The CDR3 totals 15 residues. Deletions cut 1 base from V and 6 bases from J, with 10 bases between. Germline V gene sequence: CDR1 SGHTA, CDR2 FQGNSA. This CDR3 is CASSLDGKSNSPLHF. In nucleotides, the CDR3 is TGTGCCAGCAGCTTAGATGGCAAAAGTAATTCACCCCTCCACTTT.

This clone was recorded many times. The chain carries TRBV2 and TRBJ2-7; 10 bases match TRBD1. V lost 4 bases, J lost 2 bases, and 2 bases stayed unmatched. CDR3 size: 14 residues. Germline CDR1 SNHLY, CDR2 FYNNEI. The DNA for the CDR3 is TGTGCCAGCAGTGTGGACAGGGGGACCTACGAGCAGTACTTC. Translation: CASSVDRGTYEQYF.

This clone is a singleton in its sample. This chain uses TRBV9 with TRBJ2-7; the D is unclear. Germline-derived CDR1 and CDR2 are SGDLS and YYNGEE. The CDR3 is 14 amino acids. V shed 0 bases and J shed 6 bases, with 13 bases lying between them. The CDR3 loop reads CASSVDVKTAEQYF. CDR3 DNA: TGTGCCAGCAGCGTAGATGTCAAAACGGCCGAGCAGTACTTC.

V gene TRBV4-2 combines with J gene TRBJ2-2; 9 bases fit TRBD2. Germline assignment: CDR1 LGHNA and CDR2 YNFKEQ. The CDR3 runs to 19 residues. Trimming removed 4 bases from V and 8 bases from J; junction bases left unmatched: 20. CDR3 nucleotide sequence: TGTGCCAGCAGCCGAAAGGAACTTAGCGGGGGAACTTACAGAGGGGAGCTGTTTTTT. Encoded protein: CASSRKELSGGTYRGELFF.

The chain joins TRBV9 to TRBJ2-7; 7 bases map to TRBD2. CDR3 size: 16 residues. Germline CDR1 reads SGDLS; CDR2 reads YYNGEE. J was trimmed by 5 bases and V by 3 bases; bases with no gene match: 14. The CDR3 loop reads CASSALTSASGHEQYF. The CDR3 DNA is TGTGCCAGCAGCGCCCTCACTAGCGCCTCCGGGCACGAGCAGTACTTC. Looking up the rest from reference TRBV9 and TRBJ2-7 gives the full variable domain: DSGVTQTPKHLITATGQRVTLRCSPRSGDLSVYWYQQSLDQGLQFLIQYYNGEERAKGNILERFSAQQFPDLHSELNLSSLELGDSALYFCASSALTSASGHEQYFGPGTRLTVT.

This chain joins TRBV9 and TRBJ1-1, with a tentative D call TRBD1 (5 bases). Between the trimmed V and J ends, which lost 3 bases and 9 bases, there was a span of 12 bases. The CDR3 totals 12 residues. Germline loops: CDR1 SGDLS, CDR2 YYNGEE. CDR3: CASSGDSDKAFF. The CDR3, as DNA: TGTGCCAGCAGCGGGGACTCAGACAAAGCTTTCTTT. The variable domain in full, completed from reference TRBV9 and TRBJ1-1, reads DSGVTQTPKHLITATGQRVTLRCSPRSGDLSVYWYQQSLDQGLQFLIQYYNGEERAKGNILERFSAQQFPDLHSELNLSSLELGDSALYFCASSGDSDKAFFGQGTRLTVV.

This rearrangement joins TRBV28 to TRBJ1-1; D not resolved. The V gene lost 6 bases and the J gene lost 4 bases, with 9 bases spanning the gap. Germline-derived CDR1 and CDR2 are MDHEN and SYDVKM. This CDR3 is built from 12 residues. CDR3 DNA: TGTGCCAGCAGCCAGTCAACCACTGAAGCTTTCTTT. It is translated as CASSQSTTEAFF.

This clone was recorded only once. The V and J genes are TRBV6-5 and TRBJ2-5; D gene uncertain. The V end was cut by 0 bases, the J end by 4 bases, with 9 bases between. Germline V gene sequence: CDR1 MNHEY, CDR2 SVGAGI. The CDR3 covers 14 residues. CDR3 bases: TGTGCCAGCAGTTACTCGAGTCCAGGAGAGACCCAGTACTTC. Protein sequence: CASSYSSPGETQYF.

The count of this clone is one. The J gene is TRBJ2-3, the V gene TRBV7-2, with a possible D match to TRBD1 (5 bases). V was cut by 5 bases and J by 1 base, with 16 bases left in between. CDR3 length: 16 residues. Germline CDR1 reads SGHTA; CDR2 reads FQGNSA. Here the CDR3 reads CASSQNQGMGTDTQYF. The CDR3 nucleotides are TGTGCCAGCAGCCAGAATCAGGGTATGGGCACAGATACGCAGTATTTT. The complete variable domain, with remaining parts taken from reference TRBV7-2 and TRBJ2-3, reads GAGVSQSPSNKVTEKGKDVELRCDPISGHTALYWYRQSLGQGLEFLIYFQGNSAPDKSGLPSDRFSAERTGGSVSTLTIQRTQQEDSAVYLCASSQNQGMGTDTQYFGPGTRLTVL.

The chain carries TRBV20-1 and TRBJ1-2; D ambiguous. The CDR3 sequence is 9 residues long. The germline gives CDR1 DFQATT, CDR2 SNEGSKA (reference sequence). Between the trimmed V and J ends, which lost 5 bases and 6 bases, there was a span of 4 bases. The CDR3 spells CSASNGYTF. Written as DNA, the CDR3 is TGCAGTGCTTCTAATGGCTACACCTTC.

This sequence joins TRBV7-2 and TRBJ1-2, with TRBD1 matching over 11 bases. Germline V gene lookup returns CDR1 SGHTA and CDR2 FQGNSA. The length of the CDR3 is 15 residues. V was clipped by 2 bases and J by 6 bases; unmatched bases: 5. In DNA form, the CDR3 reads TGTGCCAGCAGCTTAAGAGGGGGACAGGGGGATGGCTACACCTTC. It yields the protein CASSLRGGQGDGYTF.

The CDR3 nucleotides are TGTGCCAGCAGCGTAAGTAAAGGGACGGATAAACCACCTAACTATGGCTACACCTTC. It translates to CASSVSKGTDKPPNYGYTF. The chain employs TRBV9 and TRBJ1-2, with a weak D call TRBD1 (5 bases). Germline CDR1 SGDLS, CDR2 YYNGEE. This CDR3 has 19 amino acids. V was cut by 1 base and J by 0 bases, with 22 bases left in between.

The table lists this clone with a few counts. The chain couples TRBV7-2 to TRBJ1-5; no definite D call. The CDR3 spans 16 residues. Trimming pared 1 base from V and 6 bases from J, leaving 16 bases between. Germline CDR1 and CDR2: SGHTA and FQGNSA. CDR3 in amino acids: CASSLDRPGIGQPQHF. DNA for the CDR3: TGTGCCAGCAGCTTAGATCGGCCGGGTATCGGTCAGCCCCAGCATTTT.

In DNA form, the CDR3 reads TGTGCCAGCAGCCCAGGGTTTACTAATTCACCCCTCCACTTT. This translates into CASSPGFTNSPLHF. The chain combines TRBV11-3 with TRBJ1-6, with a tentative D call TRBD1 (5 bases). The V gene lost 5 bases and the J gene lost 6 bases, with 11 bases spanning the gap. Germline CDR1 SGHNT, CDR2 YENEEA. The CDR3 length is 14 residues. Full variable domain (missing parts from reference TRBV11-3 and TRBJ1-6): EAGVVQSPRYKIIEKKQPVAFWCNPISGHNTLYWYLQNLGQGPELLIRYENEEAVDDSQLPKDRFSAERLKGVDSTLKIQPAELGDSAVYLCASSPGFTNSPLHFGNGTRLTVT.

This sequence joins TRBV29-1 and TRBJ1-2; 7 bases line up with TRBD1. Germline assignment: CDR1 SQVTM and CDR2 ANQGSEA. The CDR3 loop spans 14 amino acids. V was clipped by 0 bases and J by 4 bases; unmatched bases: 5. The CDR3 is CSVEDPGGSYGYTF. As DNA, the CDR3 is TGCAGCGTTGAAGATCCAGGGGGGAGCTATGGCTACACCTTC.

The genes are TRBV25-1 and TRBJ2-7; 11 positions agree with TRBD1. This CDR3 region has 15 residues. Germline assignment: CDR1 MGHDK and CDR2 SYGVNS. The trim removed 7 bases at V and 7 bases at J, leaving 12 bases unmatched. CDR3 sequence reads: CASTYGQGAVREQYF. As DNA, the CDR3 is TGTGCCAGCACCTATGGACAGGGGGCGGTGAGGGAGCAGTACTTC.

V gene TRBV6-1 combines with J gene TRBJ2-4; D uncertain. V was shortened by 1 base and J by 9 bases, with 10 bases between the two germline ends. This CDR3 contains 13 residues. Per the germline V gene, CDR1 is MNHNS and CDR2 is SASEGT. This CDR3 reads CASSEVRVGIQYF. In nucleotides, the CDR3 is TGTGCCAGCAGTGAAGTAAGGGTCGGCATTCAGTACTTC.

The chain is built from TRBV11-2 and TRBJ2-1; D is unresolved. This CDR3 region has 17 residues. Trimming took 5 bases from V and 0 from J, leaving 17 bases between them. Germline values: CDR1 SGHAT, CDR2 FQNNGV. The DNA for the CDR3 is TGTGCCAGCAGCCTCCCCCCTGCACCGAGCTCCTACAATGAGCAGTTCTTC. Translating it yields CASSLPPAPSSYNEQFF.

This chain uses TRBV14 with TRBJ2-7; D may match TRBD1 or TRBD2 (6 bases each). CDR3 length: 13 amino acids. Trimming removed 5 bases from V and 12 bases from J, with 20 bases in between. Germline loops: CDR1 SGHDN, CDR2 FVKESK. The CDR3 nucleotides are TGTGCCAGCAGCAAGGGGACAACGGGGGCCGTGTACTTC. Its translation: CASSKGTTGAVYF.

This clone has only one observation. The V gene is TRBV12-5, the J gene TRBJ1-1; the D is unclear. V shed 0 bases and J shed 8 bases, with 7 bases lying between them. The CDR3 spans 12 residues. CDR1 is LGHNT and CDR2 is FRNRAP in the germline V gene. CDR3 residues: CASGLVRVEAFF. The CDR3 bases are TGTGCTAGTGGTTTGGTACGAGTGGAAGCTTTCTTT. The full variable domain, in which reference TRBV12-5 and TRBJ1-1 provide the parts outside the CDR3, is DARVTQTPRHKVTEMGQEVTMRCQPILGHNTVFWYRQTMMQGLELLAYFRNRAPLDDSGMPKDRFSAEMPDATLATLKIQPSEPRDSAVYFCASGLVRVEAFFGQGTRLTVV.

The rearrangement links TRBV6-6 to TRBJ2-2; the D gene is possibly TRBD1 (6 bases). This CDR3 has 17 amino acids. V lost 5 bases and J 6 bases, leaving 22 bases between the germline ends. Germline V lookup: CDR1 MNHNY, CDR2 SVGAGI (reference sequence). CDR3 protein: CASSLILSTGGPGELFF. DNA of the CDR3: TGTGCCAGCAGTCTGATTCTCTCGACAGGAGGCCCCGGGGAGCTGTTTTTT.

This clone was observed a single time. The genes are TRBV19 and TRBJ1-2; 10 bases are a match to TRBD1. CDR3 length: 13 residues. Germline CDR1 reads LNHDA; CDR2 reads SQIVND (reference sequence). Losses at the gene ends were 6 bases for V and 5 bases for J; bases not matched to a gene: 3. The CDR3 sequence: CASRGQGTYGYTF. The CDR3 DNA reads TGTGCCAGTAGGGGACAGGGGACTTATGGCTACACCTTC.

The V gene is TRBV29-1, the J gene TRBJ2-3, with 11 nucleotides matching TRBD2. The CDR3 totals 15 residues. Per germline, CDR1 SQVTM and CDR2 ANQGSEA. The trim removed 5 bases at V and 2 bases at J, leaving 6 bases unmatched. The CDR3 loop is CSVSGLAGLTDTQYF. The CDR3 coding sequence is TGCAGCGTTTCCGGACTAGCGGGCCTCACAGATACGCAGTATTTT.

This clone is a singleton in its sample. This chain connects TRBV5-4 to TRBJ2-1, with D tentatively TRBD1 (6 bases). Trimming took off 1 base at V and 10 bases at J, with 12 bases between the two ends. CDR1 SGHNT and CDR2 YYREEE come from the germline V gene (reference sequence). This CDR3 has 13 amino acids. CDR3 protein: CASSLNPDREQFF. The DNA of the CDR3 is TGTGCCAGCAGCTTGAATCCGGACAGAGAGCAGTTCTTC.

This clone appeared a single time. The chain has TRBV20-1 and TRBJ1-3, with D uncertain. This CDR3 has 15 amino acids. The germline V and J ends were trimmed by 3 bases and 4 bases, with 16 bases remaining between them. Germline lookup yields CDR1 DFQATT and CDR2 SNEGSKA (reference sequence). For the CDR3, the DNA is TGCAGTGCTAGTTTCACGACCGTTGTCGGAAACACCATATATTTT. It codes for CSASFTTVVGNTIYF.

As DNA, the CDR3 is TGTGCCAGCAGCGTAGGGGCAGGGCTTCAAGAGACCCAGTACTTC. This gives the protein CASSVGAGLQETQYF. This chain connects TRBV9 to TRBJ2-5, with TRBD1 as a possible D gene (5 bases). The CDR3 contains 15 residues. V lost 0 bases to trimming and J lost 2 bases, with 11 bases between them. CDR1 SGDLS and CDR2 YYNGEE come from the germline V gene. Looking up the rest from reference TRBV9 and TRBJ2-5 gives the full variable domain: DSGVTQTPKHLITATGQRVTLRCSPRSGDLSVYWYQQSLDQGLQFLIQYYNGEERAKGNILERFSAQQFPDLHSELNLSSLELGDSALYFCASSVGAGLQETQYFGPGTRLLVL.

This clone appeared a single time. The chain couples TRBV5-1 to TRBJ2-7, with D possibly being TRBD2 (6 bases). The CDR3 loop spans 16 amino acids. Germline CDR1 reads SGHRS; CDR2 reads YFSETQ. The germline V and J ends were trimmed by 4 bases and 0 bases, with 17 bases remaining between them. This CDR3 reads CASSLHSGDYSYEQYF. Here the CDR3 DNA reads TGCGCCAGCAGCCTCCATAGCGGAGATTACTCCTACGAGCAGTACTTC.

The J gene is TRBJ1-2, the V gene TRBV7-9; D remains ambiguous. V was trimmed by 5 bases and J by 4 bases, leaving 8 bases between them. The V gene's germline CDR1 is SEHNR and CDR2 FQNEAQ (reference sequence). The CDR3 runs to 12 residues. The CDR3 nucleotides read TGTGCCAGCAGCGACACGGTCTATGGCTACACCTTC. Protein product: CASSDTVYGYTF.

The V call is TRBV2, the J call TRBJ1-2; no definite D call. The V and J ends lost 8 bases and 2 bases respectively, with 15 bases between them. In germline, CDR1 is SNHLY, CDR2 FYNNEI. The CDR3 covers 14 residues. The CDR3 DNA follows: TGTGCCAGCTTAAAGGAGACCTCAAACTATGGCTACACCTTC. Residues: CASLKETSNYGYTF.

This clone appeared once. V and J are TRBV19 and TRBJ1-1, with D possibly matching TRBD1 (6 bases). With 3 bases removed from V and 4 bases from J, the gap between germline ends came to 24 bases. The CDR3 consists of 18 residues. Germline-derived CDR1 and CDR2 are LNHDA and SQIVND (reference sequence). CDR3 bases: TGTGCCAGTAGTATGAGGGGCCCGGGGGCAGGGAAGGGCACTGAAGCTTTCTTT. Protein: CASSMRGPGAGKGTEAFF.

V and J are TRBV6-5 and TRBJ1-1; D is perhaps TRBD1 (5 bases). This CDR3 spans 14 amino acids. Germline CDR1 and CDR2: MNHEY and SVGAGI. The V gene lost 4 bases and the J gene lost 7 bases, with 16 bases spanning the gap. CDR3 in amino acids: CASSLGAFGGEAFF. CDR3 nucleotide sequence: TGTGCCAGCAGTTTAGGGGCCTTCGGGGGTGAAGCTTTCTTT.

This clone occurred once. The V call is TRBV2, the J call TRBJ1-1; no clear D gene. Germline V gene sequence: CDR1 SNHLY, CDR2 FYNNEI. V lost 7 bases to trimming and J lost 0 bases, with 3 bases between them. CDR3 length: 11 residues. In DNA, the CDR3 is TGTGCCAGCAATTTGAACACTGAAGCTTTCTTT. Translated, it gives CASNLNTEAFF.